This T cell receptor (beta chain) was observed in a study of T cells after yellow fever vaccination. Study findings and constraints: Researchers cautioned that FACS-sorted repertoires could harbor abundant clonotypes contaminating from the bulk population. It was a weaker secondary response, yet one that peaked faster, at day 5 versus 15.

Making TCR cDNA involved 5'RACE template switching, which added UMIs and a universal primer site. TCRdb itself ran the 5' RACE reads through MiXCR, one entry per CDR3 protein. This table has some 240,000 distinct CDR3 sequences, approximately 3.2% appearing once. The germline CDR1 and CDR2 sequences are SGHTA and FQGNSA. V dropped 4 bases and J dropped 0; count of bases not matched to a gene: 6. The CDR3 spans 18 residues. About this clonotype: Antigen: not known.

J is TRBJ2-3 and V is TRBV7-2, with TRBD2 matching over 14 bases. The sequence derives from a man aged 18 to 29 who received the YFV17D yellow fever vaccine. The source was CD4+ T cells sorted from PBMCs, collected 10 days after the yellow fever booster vaccination. CDR3 protein: CASSYRLAGGTSTDTQYF. The DNA of the CDR3 is TGTGCCAGCAGCTATAGACTAGCGGGGGGGACTAGCACAGATACGCAGTATTTT. The whole variable domain, remainder taken from reference TRBV7-2 and TRBJ2-3, is GAGVSQSPSNKVTEKGKDVELRCDPISGHTALYWYRQSLGQGLEFLIYFQGNSAPDKSGLPSDRFSAERTGGSVSTLTIQRTQQEDSAVYLCASSYRLAGGTSTDTQYFGPGTRLTVL.